The next 5 T cell receptor beta chains were all read from a single sample in a study of T cells in Graves' hyperthyroidism and ophthalmopathy. The source material, RNA transcripts, was used to amplify TCR beta CDR3 regions. The TCR CDR3 first-round RT-PCR relied on the HTBI primer set. TCRdb re-derived calls from the multiplex PCR reads in MiXCR, one entry per CDR3 protein. This table has roughly 570,000 distinct CDR3 sequences, roughly 46% appearing once. The sample consisted of peripheral blood or thyroid tissue (not recorded which). The receptors were sampled from a woman under 30 with Graves' hyperthyroidism.

Only a few counts were recorded for this clonotype. The chain joins TRBV5-4 to TRBJ2-7; TRBD1 agrees at 9 bases. In germline, CDR1 is SGHNT, CDR2 YYREEE (reference sequence). The junction had 6 bases not matched to a gene; V was cut back by 2 bases and J by 0 bases. This CDR3 is 16 amino acids long. The CDR3 DNA is TGTGCCAGCAGCTTTCCGGGACAGGGAATCTCCTACGAGCAGTACTTC. Encoded protein: CASSFPGQGISYEQYF.

As to this clonotype: A much larger clone is a single base away; this may be a read error. This rearrangement joins TRBV19 to TRBJ1-1; no firm D call. This CDR3 is built from 14 residues. Germline V gives CDR1 LNHDA, CDR2 SQIVND (reference sequence). The CDR3 DNA reads as TGTGCCAGTAGTACCCTCCGGGCCCAGATTCAAGCTCTCTTT. Encoded protein: CASSTLRAQIQALF.

This sequence joins TRBV6-2 or TRBV6-3 and TRBJ2-5; maybe TRBD2 (5 bases). V lost 11 bases, J lost 5 bases, and 18 bases lay in between. CDR1 is MNHEY and CDR2 is SVGEGT in the germline V gene. The CDR3 is 13 amino acids. The CDR3 coding sequence is TGTGCCGGCTTGCGGGTGCCCGCGGAGACCCAGTACTTC. Residues: CAGLRVPAETQYF.

This clonotype was seen repeatedly, ten times or more. The chain joins TRBV19 to TRBJ1-5; possibly TRBD1 for D (5 bases). The CDR3 extends over 15 amino acids. CDR1 LNHDA and CDR2 SQIVND come from the germline V gene (reference sequence). V was trimmed by 6 bases and J by 2 bases, leaving 14 bases between them. The CDR3: CASSSDLGGNQPQHF. CDR3 coding DNA: TGTGCCAGTAGCAGCGACCTAGGGGGCAATCAGCCCCAGCATTTT. Full variable domain (rest looked up from reference TRBV19 and TRBJ1-5): DGGITQSPKYLFRKEGQNVTLSCEQNLNHDAMYWYRQDPGQGLRLIYYSQIVNDFQKGDIAEGYSVSREKKESFPLTVTSAQKNPTAFYLCASSSDLGGNQPQHFGDGTRLSIL.

The rearrangement links TRBV7-2 to TRBJ2-7; 9 bases map to TRBD1. J gave up 5 bases and V 5 bases, and 7 bases lay outside the gene matches. This CDR3 comprises 14 residues. CDR1 SGHTA and CDR2 FQGNSA come from the germline V gene. The DNA for the CDR3 is TGTGCCAGCAGCGCCGGGACAGGGTCCCACGAGCAGTACTTC. This gives the protein CASSAGTGSHEQYF.